The text below deals with one T cell receptor beta chain. It has no known antigen specificity. The input lacks base qualities; no much larger clone sits a single base away. These data belong to a study of cytomegalovirus exposure and HLA in healthy donors listed by TCRdb under 2017. Study-wide context: An earlier analysis of more than 550 of the donors reported 276 Gb of sequence data and 117 million unique TCR beta sequences obtained from about 180 million T cells. The study profiled the T cell repertoires of about 640 subjects by immunosequencing and related them to cytomegalovirus serostatus. Alongside the repertoire data, information on donor age, sex, ethnicity and CMV serostatus was compiled. Along with the approximately 650-subject first cohort, a separate validation cohort of over 90 different subjects was used. An early release covering around 630 HLA-typed donors comprised approximately 290 gigabases of sequencing data and around 86 million unique TCR sequences. An earlier analysis of several hundred of the donors used high-throughput TCR beta sequencing to judge whether each TCR beta V gene segment behaved as functional or pseudogenic. Typing coverage differed by locus: A, B, C, DRB1 and DQB1 were typed in about 620-640 donors, DQA1 in about 500, DPA1 in approximately 600, and DPB1 in 400 to 490. All discovery cohort repertoires had been generated on a single sequencing platform. The aim of the study was to test whether cataloging public T cell receptors could identify signatures of past pathogen exposure. On average, 235,054 unique TCR beta nucleotide sequences were sequenced per donor among more than 350 genotyped donors of the cohort, with about 19% of those sequences being non-productive. About five DR-DQ haplotypes were handled as single units for association and clustering, since linkage in the cohort was strong. In a later genetic analysis, genome-wide SNP genotypes for about 65% of the 666 donors were used, and that subset was treated as a discovery cohort. To predict cytomegalovirus infection status, the study brought together high-throughput TCR immunosequencing, statistical association of individual TCRs with disease status, and machine learning. The genetic ancestry cluster associated with self-reported Caucasian donors included 81% of the 350 to 500 genotyped donors. To study patterns of TCR occurrence, a later analysis re-analyzed previously published TCR beta repertoires from several hundred donors and added high-resolution HLA genotyping. HLA typing included class I and class II loci at four-digit resolution. Rather than using new phenotypic data, the later analysis identified candidate immune exposures from TCR beta sequences and from how often those sequences occurred across donors.

What the work shows at the level of the full study, not this receptor alone: According to a later analysis, most CMV-associated TCR beta chains appeared to be HLA-restricted, and the HLA associations seemed to be driven largely by CMV exposure. A later analysis found that HLA-associated TCR beta chains were more clonally expanded and had lower generation probabilities than equally common non-associated chains. Most TCR sequences were seen in very few donors, while some public TCRs were found in many individuals. A cluster of highly shared sequence variants was judged likely to represent a technical artifact of the sequencing pipeline. The presence/absence analyses assumed that sequencing depth was roughly uniform across donors, and that assumption may not be true. Because HLA typing was missing for some donors at each locus, association tests included only the typed subset. This cohort had only TCR beta chains sequenced, and the lack of alpha or paired-chain data limited which features could be detected. The 87-base-pair reads could not distinguish some IMGT-functional V segments, including TRBV6-2 and TRBV6-3, so those segments were excluded. At a false discovery rate of 0.05, a later analysis linked 16,951 TCR beta sequences to specific HLA alleles. CMV serostatus was the only immune exposure information available for the cohort. A further reported finding was that TCR beta sequences accurately predicted the HLA-A and HLA-B alleles for most subjects in the first cohort. In a later genetic analysis, a missense DCLRE1C variant was associated with V-gene and J-gene trimming of TCR beta chains, and the association was replicated in an independent cohort. The authors suggested that the approach could potentially be extended to other disease states and immunological phenotypes. Correlated functional status among segregating V segments might be attributable to linkage disequilibrium, but an unknown experimental factor could not be ruled out. Because counts were too low, about 18 rarely observed V segments, including chromosome 9 orphons, were excluded from the earlier analysis of 587 of the donors. In an earlier analysis of roughly 500 of the donors, most TCR beta V segments appeared in productive rearrangements about 87% or about 30% of the time, broadly matching IMGT annotations. Compared with the approximately 710-donor mean, donors in an Asian-associated ancestry cluster had fewer N-insertions in productive TCRs, according to a later genetic analysis. Strong co-occurrence of HLA alleles, especially DR and DQ, made assigning TCR associations to individual alleles difficult. According to a later analysis, parvovirus B19, influenza, CMV and Epstein-Barr virus appeared linked to several top co-occurrence clusters. The classifier was reported to diagnose cytomegalovirus status with high specificity and sensitivity in both the original cohort and the validation cohort. The study gave a list of 150 to 200 TCR beta chains associated with cytomegalovirus. Three of the identified cytomegalovirus-associated TCR beta chains were confirmed in vitro to be specific for cytomegalovirus antigens. In a later analysis, TCR association rates were found to vary across HLA loci, with the most associated TCRs seen for DRB1 alleles and the fewest for HLA-C alleles.

The cohort was made up of roughly 670 healthy bone marrow donors. At the time of sampling, all cohort members were nominally healthy, though unrecorded immune exposures were likely present. The donor tested CMV seropositive, placing the donor among the approximately 290 seropositive members of the cohort. Each donor provided a peripheral blood sample, and peripheral blood mononuclear cells were used for TCR beta sequencing. The Qiagen DNeasy Blood Extraction Kit was used to extract genomic DNA from the blood cell samples. Inclusive of the bounding cysteine and phenylalanine, the CDR3 is 15 residues long. The sequence is cut down to CDR3 DNA, 45 bases in frame from base 1. Between the V and J ends, shortened by 6 bases and 3 bases respectively, the junction contains 14 bases. The germline V gene encodes CDR1 MDHEN and CDR2 SYDVKM. Preparation of the library involved the immunoSEQ multiplex PCR assay. For the multiplex PCR, a mixture combining 60 forward primers for TCR Vbeta segments and 13 reverse primers for TCR Jbeta segments was used. Amplification of the CDR3 region of rearranged TCR beta genes was performed with a multiplex PCR assay on genomic DNA. The amplified TCR beta libraries were sequenced on the Illumina HiSeq System as 87-base-pair reads. From the authors' description of their analysis: Across the 670 or so repertoires, a later analysis counted 75 million to 90 million unique TCR beta chains, roughly 11 million of which were shared by at least two donors. A nearest-neighbor algorithm error-corrected the raw reads and collapsed the reads into unique sequences, merging closely related sequences to remove PCR and sequencing errors. V, D and J gene segments were assigned by aligning CDR3 sequences to IMGT reference sequences. For a sequence to be retained, a match of at least six nucleotides to both a V gene segment and a J gene segment was required. A rearrangement was called productive if the CDR3 had no stop codons and remained in frame with V and J, and every other rearrangement was called non-productive. Following IMGT convention, CDR3 was defined as the stretch from the second conserved V-encoded cysteine to the conserved J-encoded phenylalanine. In an earlier analysis of 500 to 650 of the donors, sequences lacking an unambiguous match to a single V gene segment were excluded. An earlier analysis of almost 600 of the donors classified V segments as functional when productive rearrangements were above 56.7% and as segregating when the standard deviation between donors was above 5%. A statistical classification framework was built for diagnosing cytomegalovirus status from the catalog of TCR beta chain sequences. A later analysis assigned V and J genes by comparing TCR nucleotide sequences with IMGT/GENE-DB human TR gene sequences. The TCRdist pipeline was used in a later analysis to assign CDR3 sequences and most-parsimonious VDJ recombination scenarios. In a later analysis, every TCR beta chain was defined by the combination of its CDR3 amino acid sequence and its V-gene family, and reads without a unique V-gene family were dropped. To address suspected cross-contamination and a sequencing artifact, a later analysis removed over 500 highly shared, low-generation-probability nucleotide sequences. For each public chain, a later analysis derived a clonal expansion index from normalized ranks of inferred template counts within each repertoire. In a later analysis, generation probabilities were computed with a VDJ recombination model fitted to out-of-frame rearrangements, and the resulting probabilities were checked against IGoR. In a later analysis, hypergeometric tests were used to score TCR-TCR, TCR-HLA and TCR-CMV co-occurrence, with a repertoire-size bias correction applied to TCR pairs. In a later analysis, false discovery rates were estimated by permuting HLA or CMV assignments 20 times. In a later analysis, co-occurring TCRs were grouped using DBSCAN, and TCRdist sequence similarity was added for clustering within HLA-allele-positive subsets. Repertoires with fewer than 30,000 or more than 120,000 public chains were left out of co-occurrence clustering, as were about five repertoires with anomalous nucleotide sharing. TCRdb's version of the immuneACCESS table is confined to in-frame rearrangements and falls short of the full clone set. An unresolved V gene accounts for under half of the shortfall where checked; the remainder is of unknown origin. V and J calls and clone size are given by that table; D and trimming were obtained from the DNA. Present in this sample are nearly 110,000 clones, 65% to 80% of which were seen just once. 6.1% of the sample is in the top ten clones.

The sequencing sample was made of PBMCs. The chain is made from TRBV28 and TRBJ1-4, and perhaps TRBD1 as D gene, on 6 matching bases. The receptor was isolated from a woman in her forties or fifties in good health and CMV-seropositive. The CDR3 protein is CASSTNRAANEKLFF. The base sequence is TGTGCCAGCAGCACTAACAGGGCGGCTAATGAAAAACTGTTTTTT.